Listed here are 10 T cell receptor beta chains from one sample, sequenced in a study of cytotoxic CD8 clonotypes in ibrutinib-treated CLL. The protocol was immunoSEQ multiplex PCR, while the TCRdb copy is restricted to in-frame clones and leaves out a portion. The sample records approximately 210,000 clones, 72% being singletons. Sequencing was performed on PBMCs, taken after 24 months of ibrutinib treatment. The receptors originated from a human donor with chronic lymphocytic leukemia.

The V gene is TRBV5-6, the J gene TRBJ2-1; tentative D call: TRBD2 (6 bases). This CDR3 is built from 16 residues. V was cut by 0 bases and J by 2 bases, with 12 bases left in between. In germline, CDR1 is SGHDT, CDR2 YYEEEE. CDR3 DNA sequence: TGTGCCAGCAGCTTGGGACTTGCGGGACCCTACAATGAGCAGTTCTTC. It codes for CASSLGLAGPYNEQFF.

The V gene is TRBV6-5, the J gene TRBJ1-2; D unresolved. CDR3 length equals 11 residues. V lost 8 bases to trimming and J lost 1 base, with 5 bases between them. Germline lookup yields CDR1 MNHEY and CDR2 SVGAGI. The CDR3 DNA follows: TGTGCCAGCGGGCTTAACTATGGCTACACCTTC. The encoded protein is CASGLNYGYTF.

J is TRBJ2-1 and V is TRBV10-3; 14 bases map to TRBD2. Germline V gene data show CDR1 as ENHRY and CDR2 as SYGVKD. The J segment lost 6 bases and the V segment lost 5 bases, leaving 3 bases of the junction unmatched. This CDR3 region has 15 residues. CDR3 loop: CAISTGLAGVNEQFF. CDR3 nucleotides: TGTGCCATCAGTACGGGACTAGCGGGAGTCAATGAGCAGTTCTTC.

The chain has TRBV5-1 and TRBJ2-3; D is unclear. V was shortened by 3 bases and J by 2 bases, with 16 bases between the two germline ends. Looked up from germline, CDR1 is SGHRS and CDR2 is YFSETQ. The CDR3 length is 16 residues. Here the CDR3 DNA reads TGCGCCAGCAGCTCAACGCGGTCCCAGGACACAGATACGCAGTATTTT. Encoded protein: CASSSTRSQDTDTQYF.

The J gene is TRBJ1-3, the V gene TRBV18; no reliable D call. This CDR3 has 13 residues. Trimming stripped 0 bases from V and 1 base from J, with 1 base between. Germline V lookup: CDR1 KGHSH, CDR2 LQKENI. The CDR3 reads CASSPPSGNTIYF. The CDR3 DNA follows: TGTGCCAGCTCACCACCGTCTGGAAACACCATATATTTT.

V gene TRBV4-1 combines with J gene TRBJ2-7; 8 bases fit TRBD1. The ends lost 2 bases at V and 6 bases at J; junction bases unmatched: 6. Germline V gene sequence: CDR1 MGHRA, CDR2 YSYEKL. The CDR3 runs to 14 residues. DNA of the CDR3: TGCGCCAGCAGCCAACTGCAGGGGGCCCTCGAGCAGTACTTC. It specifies CASSQLQGALEQYF.

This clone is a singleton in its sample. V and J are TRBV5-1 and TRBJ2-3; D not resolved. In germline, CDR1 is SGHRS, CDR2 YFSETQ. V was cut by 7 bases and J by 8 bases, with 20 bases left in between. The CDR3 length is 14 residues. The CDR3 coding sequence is TGCGCCAGCCGCCCCGGGCCCGGAGACGGTACGCAGTATTTT. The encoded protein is CASRPGPGDGTQYF.

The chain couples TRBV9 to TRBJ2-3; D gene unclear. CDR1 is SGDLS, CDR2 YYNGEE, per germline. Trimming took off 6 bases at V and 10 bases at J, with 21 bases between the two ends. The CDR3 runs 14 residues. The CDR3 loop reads CASIGNLGSTPQYF. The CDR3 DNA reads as TGTGCCAGCATCGGCAATCTTGGATCTACGCCGCAGTATTTT.

CDR3 DNA sequence: TGTGCCAGCAGCTTGGACAGGCGCACAGATACGCAGTATTTT. Translating it yields CASSLDRRTDTQYF. J is TRBJ2-3 and V is TRBV5-6; a weak D match, TRBD1 (5 bases). This CDR3 spans 14 amino acids. V lost 0 bases and J 1 base, leaving 6 bases between the germline ends. CDR1 and CDR2 (germline): SGHDT, YYEEEE.

The CDR3 DNA reads TGTGCCAGCAGCAAGAGACAGGTTAGCACAGATACGCAGTATTTT. This gives the protein CASSKRQVSTDTQYF. This chain connects TRBV7-2 to TRBJ2-3; TRBD1 is a possible D gene (6 bases). V lost 5 bases, J lost 0 bases, and 12 bases lay in between. The CDR3 runs 15 residues. Germline lookup yields CDR1 SGHTA and CDR2 FQGNSA. The full variable domain, its missing parts supplied by reference TRBV7-2 and TRBJ2-3, is GAGVSQSPSNKVTEKGKDVELRCDPISGHTALYWYRQSLGQGLEFLIYFQGNSAPDKSGLPSDRFSAERTGGSVSTLTIQRTQQEDSAVYLCASSKRQVSTDTQYFGPGTRLTVL.